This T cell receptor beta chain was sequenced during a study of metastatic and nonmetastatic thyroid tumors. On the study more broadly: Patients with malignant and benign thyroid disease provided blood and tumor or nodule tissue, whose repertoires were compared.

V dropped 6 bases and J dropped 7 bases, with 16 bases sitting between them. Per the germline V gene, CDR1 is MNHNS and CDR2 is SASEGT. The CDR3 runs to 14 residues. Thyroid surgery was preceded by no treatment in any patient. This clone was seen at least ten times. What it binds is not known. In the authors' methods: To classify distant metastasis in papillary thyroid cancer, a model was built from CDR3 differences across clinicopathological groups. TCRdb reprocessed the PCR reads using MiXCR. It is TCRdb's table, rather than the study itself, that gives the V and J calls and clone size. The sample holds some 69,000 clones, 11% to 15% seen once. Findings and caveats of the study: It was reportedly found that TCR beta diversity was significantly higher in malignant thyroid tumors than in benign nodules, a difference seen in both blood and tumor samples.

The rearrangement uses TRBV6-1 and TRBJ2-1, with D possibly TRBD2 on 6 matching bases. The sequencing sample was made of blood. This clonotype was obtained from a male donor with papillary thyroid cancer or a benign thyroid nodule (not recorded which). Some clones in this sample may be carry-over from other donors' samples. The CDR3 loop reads CASSQGREGNEQFF. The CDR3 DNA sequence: TGTGCCAGCAGCCAAGGGCGGGAAGGGAATGAGCAGTTCTTC.